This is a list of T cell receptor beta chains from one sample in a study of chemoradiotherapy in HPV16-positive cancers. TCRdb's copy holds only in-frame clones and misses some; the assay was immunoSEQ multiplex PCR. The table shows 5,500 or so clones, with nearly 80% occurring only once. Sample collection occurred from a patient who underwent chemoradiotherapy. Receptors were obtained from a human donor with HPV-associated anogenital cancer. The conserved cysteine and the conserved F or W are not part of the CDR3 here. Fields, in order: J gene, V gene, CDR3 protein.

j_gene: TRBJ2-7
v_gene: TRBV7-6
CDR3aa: ASSTSQGSEQY

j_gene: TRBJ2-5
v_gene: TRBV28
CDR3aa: ASWGGRGFETQY

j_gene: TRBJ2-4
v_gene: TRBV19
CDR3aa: ASSQIQGKLY

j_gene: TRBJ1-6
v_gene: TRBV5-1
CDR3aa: ASSLAEGTNSPLH

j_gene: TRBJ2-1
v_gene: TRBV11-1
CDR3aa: ASSFLGQGGNEQF

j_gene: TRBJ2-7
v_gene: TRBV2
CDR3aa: ASSATRGGKSYEQY

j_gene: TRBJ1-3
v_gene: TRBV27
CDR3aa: ASSLSGPQSGNTIY

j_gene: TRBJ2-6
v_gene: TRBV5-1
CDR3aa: ASSLATGRTGANVLT

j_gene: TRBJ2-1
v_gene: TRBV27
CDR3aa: ASSFNSPYNEQF

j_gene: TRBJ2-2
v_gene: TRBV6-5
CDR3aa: ASSYNSGELF

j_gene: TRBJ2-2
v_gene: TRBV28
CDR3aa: ASRGHSTGELF

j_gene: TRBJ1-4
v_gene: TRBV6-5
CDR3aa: ASSIFGGEKLF

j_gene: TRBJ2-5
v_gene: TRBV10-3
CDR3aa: AISLTSGAQETQY

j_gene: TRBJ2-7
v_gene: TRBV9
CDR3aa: ASSVDGGPSYEQY

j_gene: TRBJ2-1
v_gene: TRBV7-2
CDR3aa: ASSSSGTGFGEQF

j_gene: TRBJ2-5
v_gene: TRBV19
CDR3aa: ASSMIGQETQY

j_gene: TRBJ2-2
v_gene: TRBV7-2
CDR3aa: ASSLGTGARNTGELF

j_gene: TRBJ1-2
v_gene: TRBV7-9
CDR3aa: ASSSPDSPYSYGYT

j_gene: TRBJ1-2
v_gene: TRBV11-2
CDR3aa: ASSLTVNYGYT